This T cell receptor (beta chain) was observed in a study of blood T cell repertoires in COVID-19. As processed by the authors: It was from reference gene primer amplification that nucleated cell counts were estimated. This table comes from immunoSEQ multiplex PCR, and its TCRdb copy is limited to in-frame clones, with some not included. V and J calls and clone size come straight from that table; D and trimming were deduced from the DNA. Of some 270,000 clones detected, around nine tenths appear once; the ten largest clones hold about 8.8%. The CDR3 consists of 16 residues. Germline-derived CDR1 and CDR2 are SNHLY and FYNNEI. The V end was cut by 4 bases, the J end by 0 bases, with 16 bases between.

J is TRBJ2-7 and V is TRBV2, with a tentative D call TRBD2 (5 bases). Sequenced: peripheral blood. The sequence came from a man aged 35-49 years with active or convalescent COVID-19. The CDR3 protein is CASSGRFGVSSYEQYF. Written as DNA, the CDR3 is TGTGCCAGCAGTGGTCGATTCGGGGTCAGCTCCTACGAGCAGTACTTC.